Each of the 6 T cell receptor beta chains below was sequenced from the same sample in a study of cutaneous CD30+ T cell lymphoproliferative disorder and hepatitis E. The table came from immunoSEQ multiplex PCR; TCRdb's copy has only in-frame clones and leaves some out. Of some 7,200 clones in the sample, about three quarters were seen once. Input material: blood. Source of these receptors: a human donor with a cutaneous T cell lymphoproliferative disorder associated with hepatitis E virus.

V is TRBV28 and J is TRBJ2-7; D ambiguous. The CDR3 spans 13 residues. In germline, CDR1 is MDHEN, CDR2 SYDVKM. The V and J ends lost 7 bases and 3 bases respectively, with 13 bases between them. The CDR3 sequence is CASTLVKGYEQYF. The CDR3 DNA follows: TGTGCCAGCACCCTCGTTAAGGGCTACGAGCAGTACTTC.

The chain combines TRBV6-5 with TRBJ2-7, with no clear D. Germline V lookup: CDR1 MNHEY, CDR2 SVGAGI. This CDR3 is 15 amino acids long. V dropped 10 bases and J dropped 1 base, with 20 bases sitting between them. In DNA form, the CDR3 reads TGTGCCACCCCCCGGGTCAGCAGGAAGTCCTACGAGCAGTACTTC. This encodes CATPRVSRKSYEQYF.

The chain joins TRBV28 to TRBJ1-3, with 8 nucleotides matching TRBD1. This CDR3 has 13 residues. Losses at the gene ends were 5 bases for V and 4 bases for J; bases not matched to a gene: 1. Germline CDR1 reads MDHEN; CDR2 reads SYDVKM. CDR3 sequence: CASSRTGGNTIYF. The CDR3 coding sequence is TGTGCCAGCAGTCGGACAGGGGGAAACACCATATATTTT.

The V and J genes are TRBV19 and TRBJ2-6, with 9 bases fitting TRBD1. The CDR3 runs to 16 residues. Germline V gives CDR1 LNHDA, CDR2 SQIVND (reference sequence). J lost 2 bases, V lost 6 bases, and 5 bases had no gene match. In DNA, the CDR3 is TGTGCCAGTAGGGACAGGGGTTTGGCTGGGGCCAACGTCCTGACTTTC. Translated: CASRDRGLAGANVLTF.

The gene calls are TRBV5-8 and TRBJ2-3; D is unclear. CDR3 length equals 16 residues. Trimming shortened V by 0 bases and J by 2 bases, and 13 bases separated the two germline ends. CDR1 SGHTS and CDR2 YDEGEE come from the germline V gene. CDR3 sequence reads: CASSLVVNKNTDTQYF. The CDR3, as DNA: TGTGCCAGCAGCTTGGTGGTAAATAAGAACACAGATACGCAGTATTTT.

The V and J genes are TRBV30 and TRBJ2-3; 8 bases match TRBD2. The CDR3 consists of 15 residues. Trimming at V came to 0 bases and at J to 7 bases, leaving 9 bases not matched to a gene. From germline, CDR1 is GTSNPN and CDR2 SVGIG (reference sequence). The CDR3 loop is CAWSVLGLEKYTQYF. The CDR3, as DNA: TGTGCCTGGAGTGTACTGGGACTAGAGAAATATACGCAGTATTTT.